This TCR beta chain was obtained from a study of spatial heterogeneity in lung cancer. About the study: Each time, sequencing found more beta-chain sequences than alpha-chain sequences. General study findings and limits: Expanded TCR counts, ubiquitous and regional, correlated respectively with ubiquitous and regional nonsynonymous mutation counts. One measure, the expanded intratumoral alpha and beta TCR count, tracked tumor mutation counts.

The time point is: sample taken at primary tumor resection. Unique molecular identifiers, one per molecule, were present on every TCR cDNA molecule. TCRdb re-called the 5' RACE reads with MiXCR, one entry per CDR3 protein. There are a few thousand distinct CDR3 sequences in the sample; 35% to 50% occur only once, and roughly 30% lies in the top ten. This CDR3 spans 12 amino acids. Germline V lookup: CDR1 SEHNR, CDR2 FQNEAQ (reference sequence). Trimming took 5 bases from V and 5 from J, leaving 10 bases between them. In regard to this clonotype: Its matching antigen is unknown.

The sequence was obtained from a male donor with early-stage non-small cell lung cancer. The sample was lung tumor tissue, taken at surgery. The rearrangement links TRBV7-9 to TRBJ2-7; D ambiguous. In nucleotides, the CDR3 is TGTGCCAGCAGCCCCCAGTCCCACGAGCAGTACTTC. The encoded protein is CASSPQSHEQYF.